This passage covers 21 T cell receptor beta chains from one sample sequenced in a study of T cells after posttransplantation cyclophosphamide (dated by TCRdb to the mid-2010s). The control cohort was about 11 patients given myeloablative marrow transplants with methotrexate plus a calcineurin inhibitor, sampled 1 year after transplant. Library prep was done by the immunoSEQ multiplex PCR assay. Drawn from immuneACCESS, this table holds only the in-frame rearrangements with V and J called that TCRdb kept. Clones are partly lost; checked studies trace under half to an unresolved V gene and leave the rest unexplained. This sample gives some 21,000 clones in total; 80% to 90% of them show up just once. The top ten constitute about 2% of the sample. The sequences come from PBMCs, collected around 380 days after allogeneic stem cell transplant with calcineurin inhibitor and methotrexate. The receptor source for this set is a female patient younger than 45 who received an allogeneic stem cell transplant from an unrelated donor, was CMV-positive, and had acute and chronic GVHD. After a transplant, not all T cells may be the patient's own; some may come from the graft donor.

The chain links TRBV29-1 to TRBJ1-2; a weak D match, TRBD1 (6 bases). The CDR3 is made up of 12 amino acids. Germline CDR1 and CDR2: SQVTM and ANQGSEA. Trimming cost V 7 bases and J 5 bases, with 14 bases left between them. The CDR3 loop is CSDTRDIYGYTF. The CDR3 nucleotides read TGCAGCGACACCCGGGACATTTATGGCTACACCTTC. Full variable domain (remainder filled in from reference TRBV29-1 and TRBJ1-2): SAVISQKPSRDICQRGTSLTIQCQVDSQVTMMFWYRQQPGQSLTLIATANQGSEATYESGFVIDKFPISRPNLTFSTLTVSNMSPEDSSIYLCSDTRDIYGYTFGSGTRLTVV.

The chain uses TRBV5-1 and TRBJ2-7, with 7 bases matching TRBD2. V dropped 3 bases and J dropped 3; count of bases not matched to a gene: 3. The CDR3 sequence is 13 residues long. The germline V gene has CDR1 SGHRS and CDR2 YFSETQ. As DNA, the CDR3 is TGCGCCAGCAGCTGGGAGGGGAGCTACGAGCAGTACTTC. Translation gives CASSWEGSYEQYF. The full variable domain, rest sourced from reference TRBV5-1 and TRBJ2-7, is KAGVTQTPRYLIKTRGQQVTLSCSPISGHRSVSWYQQTPGQGLQFLFEYFSETQRNKGNFPGRFSGRQFSNSRSEMNVSTLELGDSALYLCASSWEGSYEQYFGPGTRLTVT.

The chain has TRBV19 and TRBJ2-1, with TRBD2 matching 9 bases. The CDR3 runs 16 residues. Germline V gives CDR1 LNHDA, CDR2 SQIVND (reference sequence). The V gene end was trimmed by 2 bases and the J gene end by 4 bases; junction bases not matched to a gene: 6. CDR3 coding DNA: TGTGCCAGTAGTATAACCGGCGGGAGGGTATACAATGAGCAGTTCTTC. Protein sequence: CASSITGGRVYNEQFF.

The J gene is TRBJ2-3, the V gene TRBV7-6; 13 bases line up with TRBD2. The CDR3 runs to 17 residues. Trimming removed 5 bases from V and 1 base from J; junction bases left unmatched: 6. Germline V gives CDR1 SGHVS, CDR2 FNYEAQ. The CDR3 sequence is CASSQGLAGEGTDTQYF. The CDR3 DNA reads TGTGCCAGCAGCCAAGGACTAGCGGGAGAAGGCACAGATACGCAGTATTTT.

The chain recombines TRBV5-4 with TRBJ2-2; 13 bases match TRBD2. Germline lookup yields CDR1 SGHNT and CDR2 YYREEE (reference sequence). CDR3 length equals 14 residues. V lost 5 bases and J lost 8; bases outside the gene matches: 3. The CDR3 reads CASRRTSGSGELFF. CDR3 DNA: TGTGCCAGCAGACGGACTAGCGGGAGTGGGGAGCTGTTTTTT.

The V and J genes are TRBV30 and TRBJ2-5; TRBD2 matches 7 bases. The CDR3 loop spans 14 amino acids. V was clipped by 5 bases and J by 4 bases; unmatched bases: 10. Germline V gene sequence: CDR1 GTSNPN, CDR2 SVGIG (reference sequence). CDR3 bases: TGTGCCTGGGGCCTGGGGGGAGGGGTAGAGACCCAGTACTTC. Translation: CAWGLGGGVETQYF.

The gene calls are TRBV9 and TRBJ1-1; 8 bases fit TRBD1. Unmatched junction bases numbered 4, after V lost 0 bases and J lost 6 bases. The CDR3 consists of 14 residues. CDR1 SGDLS and CDR2 YYNGEE come from the germline V gene. The DNA for the CDR3 is TGTGCCAGCAGCGTAGCGACAGGGGTACCTGAAGCTTTCTTT. This codes for CASSVATGVPEAFF.

The chain couples TRBV4-3 to TRBJ2-5, with 7 bases aligning to TRBD1. The CDR3 runs to 16 residues. After removal of 0 bases from V and 7 bases from J, the junction contained 11 bases not matched to a gene. Germline CDR1 LGHNA, CDR2 YSLEER. The CDR3: CASSQELGQVGGTQYF. DNA for the CDR3: TGCGCCAGCAGCCAAGAGTTAGGACAGGTCGGAGGGACCCAGTACTTC.

The rearrangement joins TRBV6-4 to TRBJ2-6; D call uncertain. The CDR3 has 13 residues. Germline V gene lookup returns CDR1 MRHNA and CDR2 SNTAGT. Deletions cut 7 bases from V and 0 bases from J, with 4 bases between. CDR3 in amino acids: CASISSGANVLTF. CDR3 in DNA: TGTGCCAGCATTAGCTCTGGGGCCAACGTCCTGACTTTC.

The V gene is TRBV6-5, the J gene TRBJ1-2; D call uncertain. The V gene's germline CDR1 is MNHEY and CDR2 SVGAGI. With 0 bases removed from V and 0 bases from J, the gap between germline ends came to 11 bases. The CDR3 is made up of 16 amino acids. CDR3 bases: TGTGCCAGCAGTTACTCCGGCGGATTAGCTAACTATGGCTACACCTTC. Translating it yields CASSYSGGLANYGYTF.

V is TRBV19 and J is TRBJ2-2; D uncertain. Germline values: CDR1 LNHDA, CDR2 SQIVND (reference sequence). CDR3 length equals 17 residues. Between the trimmed V and J ends, which lost 3 bases and 3 bases, there was a span of 17 bases. The CDR3 DNA follows: TGTGCCAGTAGTATTCGCCCCGAGAAGATATACACCGGGGAGCTGTTTTTT. Protein: CASSIRPEKIYTGELFF.

V gene TRBV6-5 combines with J gene TRBJ2-1; D might be TRBD2 (7 bases). This CDR3 is 15 amino acids long. Germline CDR1 reads MNHEY; CDR2 reads SVGAGI. The V gene lost 6 bases and the J gene lost 3 bases, with 15 bases spanning the gap. The CDR3, as DNA: TGTGCCAGCAGGGAGGGGGGGCCCCACTACAATGAGCAGTTCTTC. Translation gives CASREGGPHYNEQFF.

This clone appeared a few times. J is TRBJ1-4 and V is TRBV2; tentatively, D is TRBD1 (5 bases). CDR1 is SNHLY and CDR2 is FYNNEI in the germline V gene. The V end lost 7 bases, the J end lost 10 bases, and 16 bases lay between the germline ends. The CDR3 is made up of 13 amino acids. The CDR3 DNA follows: TGTGCCAGCAATTTGGGCGGGGGGGGAAAACTGTTTTTT. This encodes CASNLGGGGKLFF.

Here the CDR3 reads CASSPMGGTPGFSNQPQHF. The CDR3, as DNA: TGTGCCAGCTCACCAATGGGAGGGACGCCAGGATTTAGCAATCAGCCCCAGCATTTT. The rearrangement joins TRBV18 to TRBJ1-5; tentative D call: TRBD1 (5 bases). The CDR3 is 19 amino acids. Trimming shortened V by 2 bases and J by 0 bases, and 20 bases separated the two germline ends. CDR1 is KGHSH and CDR2 is LQKENI in the germline V gene.

The rearrangement uses TRBV9 and TRBJ2-3; 7 bases map to TRBD2. The CDR3 is 17 amino acids. CDR1 and CDR2 (germline): SGDLS, YYNGEE. V lost 2 bases, J lost 0 bases, and 9 bases stayed unmatched. The CDR3 DNA is TGTGCCAGCAGCGTGAACCCCCTAGCGGCCAGCACAGATACGCAGTATTTT. Amino acids: CASSVNPLAASTDTQYF.

The chain combines TRBV14 with TRBJ1-6; TRBD1 matches at 8 bases. Germline V lookup: CDR1 SGHDN, CDR2 FVKESK. The CDR3 spans 15 residues. V trimming: 4 bases; J trimming: 9 bases; junction bases outside the gene matches: 8. CDR3 sequence reads: CASSLRTGSGSPLHF. CDR3 in DNA: TGTGCCAGCAGCCTCCGGACAGGGTCTGGTTCACCCCTCCACTTT.

The chain couples TRBV7-2 to TRBJ1-3, with D maybe TRBD1 (6 bases). Trimming shortened V by 5 bases and J by 0 bases, and 14 bases separated the two germline ends. The CDR3 runs to 16 residues. CDR1 SGHTA and CDR2 FQGNSA come from the germline V gene. CDR3 residues: CASSRAGGYSGNTIYF. CDR3 DNA sequence: TGTGCCAGCAGCCGGGCGGGGGGCTACTCTGGAAACACCATATATTTT.

V gene TRBV11-3 combines with J gene TRBJ2-1, with TRBD2 as a possible D gene (5 bases). V gave up 1 base and J gave up 3 bases, with 22 bases separating them. Germline loops: CDR1 SGHNT, CDR2 YENEEA. The CDR3 is 19 residues long. The DNA for the CDR3 is TGTGCCAGCAGCTTAGCCACTCCGGTCCCGGTCGACTACTACAATGAGCAGTTCTTC. It encodes CASSLATPVPVDYYNEQFF.

The chain uses TRBV7-3 and TRBJ2-3; TRBD2 agrees at 7 bases. The CDR3 covers 17 residues. V gave up 1 base and J gave up 3 bases; unmatched junction bases: 10. Per germline, CDR1 SGHTA and CDR2 FQGTGA. The CDR3, as DNA: TGTGCCAGCAGCTTAAGGGCCCCGGCGGGAGAAACAGATACGCAGTATTTT. Its protein product is CASSLRAPAGETDTQYF.

This clone was observed a handful of times. CDR3 in amino acids: CASSQDRGTSVGELFF. CDR3 DNA: TGCGCCAGCAGCCAAGATCGGGGGACTAGCGTCGGGGAGCTGTTTTTT. The chain combines TRBV4-3 with TRBJ2-2, with 10 nucleotides matching TRBD2. CDR1 and CDR2 (germline): LGHNA, YSLEER. This CDR3 comprises 16 residues. The junction had 5 bases not matched to a gene; V was cut back by 0 bases and J by 7 bases.

The V call is TRBV30, the J call TRBJ2-1, with TRBD1 matching over 8 bases. V shed 1 base, J shed 12 bases, and the junction held 11 bases outside the gene matches. The CDR3 runs 14 residues. The germline CDR1 and CDR2 sequences are GTSNPN and SVGIG (reference sequence). CDR3 sequence (DNA): TGTGCCTGGAGTGAGGGACAGGAGCCTTTTGGGCAGTTCTTC. It specifies CAWSEGQEPFGQFF. Full variable domain (remainder filled in from reference TRBV30 and TRBJ2-1): SQTIHQWPATLVQPVGSPLSLECTVEGTSNPNLYWYRQAAGRGLQLLFYSVGIGQISSEVPQNLSASRPQDRQFILSSKKLLLSDSGFYLCAWSEGQEPFGQFFGPGTRLTVL.